Sequencing of this TCR beta chain was carried out in a study of Ad26.COV2.S vaccination and SARS-CoV-2 variants. Study-level results: Overall T cell responses may have been underestimated by the analyses of TCR breadth and depth.

On this clone itself: Its antigen remains unknown.

The CDR3 spans 15 residues. V lost 3 bases, J lost 0 bases, and 11 bases lay in between. In germline, CDR1 is KGHSH, CDR2 LQKENI. The data were produced by immunoSEQ multiplex PCR, yet TCRdb's version contains in-frame clones alone and is incomplete. Here the sample spans 300,000 to 400,000 clones, about 90% being singletons. The rearrangement uses TRBV18 and TRBJ1-1; maybe TRBD1 (5 bases). The source of this sequence is a human donor who had recovered from COVID-19. The sample here was peripheral blood, taken after recovery from COVID-19. CDR3 in amino acids: CASSPEGRLNTEAFF. The CDR3 nucleotides are TGTGCCAGCTCACCGGAGGGACGGTTGAACACTGAAGCTTTCTTT.